One and the same sample provided the 10 T cell receptor beta chains below, sequenced in a study of blood T cell repertoires in COVID-19. Using immunoSEQ multiplex PCR, the repertoire was profiled, and TCRdb retains in-frame clones only, with some absent. The profile shows a few hundred thousand clones, around 87% of them singletons. The sequencing sample was made of PBMCs or T cells enriched from blood (not recorded which). These receptors originate from a young woman with acute COVID-19.

The J gene is TRBJ2-5, the V gene TRBV6-1, with D possibly matching TRBD1 (6 bases). This CDR3 is built from 18 residues. V was clipped by 2 bases and J by 2 bases, with 21 bases between them. Germline V gives CDR1 MNHNS, CDR2 SASEGT. The CDR3 is CASSEWAPTQGRQETQYF. The CDR3, as DNA: TGTGCCAGCAGTGAATGGGCCCCGACTCAGGGGCGACAAGAGACCCAGTACTTC.

This clone was recorded once. The chain joins TRBV28 to TRBJ1-1; weak D call: TRBD1 (5 bases). CDR3 length: 15 amino acids. Germline V gives CDR1 MDHEN, CDR2 SYDVKM. V was trimmed by 7 bases and J by 1 base, leaving 16 bases between them. In DNA form, the CDR3 reads TGTGCCAGCAAGGGTTCAGGGTTGAGGAACACTGAAGCTTTCTTT. This encodes CASKGSGLRNTEAFF.

The V gene is TRBV28, the J gene TRBJ1-1; D is unclear. Per the germline V gene, CDR1 is MDHEN and CDR2 is SYDVKM. V was cut by 5 bases and J by 4 bases, with 14 bases left in between. This CDR3 has 14 residues. In DNA, the CDR3 is TGTGCCAGCAGTCAAGGCGGAGGAGGCACTGAAGCTTTCTTT. Translating it yields CASSQGGGGTEAFF.

On this clone itself: The identical CDR3 is also encoded by other nucleotide sequences in the sample. The V gene is TRBV27, the J gene TRBJ2-7; D remains unclear. The germline CDR1 and CDR2 sequences are MNHEY and SMNVEV (reference sequence). This CDR3 comprises 11 residues. V lost 6 bases and J lost 0, with 3 bases in between. CDR3 loop: CASSSSYEQYF. The CDR3 DNA follows: TGTGCCAGCAGCAGCTCCTACGAGCAGTACTTC.

V and J are TRBV6-5 and TRBJ2-7, with D unresolved. CDR1 and CDR2 from the germline V gene are MNHEY and SVGAGI. CDR3 length: 15 amino acids. Trimming took 7 bases from V and 4 from J, leaving 20 bases between them. The CDR3 DNA follows: TGTGCCAGCACCCTACTGGCGGCAGATCCTTACGAGCAGTACTTC. Translation gives CASTLLAADPYEQYF.

V gene TRBV1 combines with J gene TRBJ2-2; the D segment call TRBD2 is taken from the table without a DNA check. TRBV1 is a pseudogene segment. The CDR3 covers 17 residues. This CDR3 reads CTSSHSGDYVSTGELFF. In DNA, the CDR3 is TGCACCAGCAGCCATTCGGGAGATTACGTCTCGACCGGGGAGCTGTTTTTT.

As DNA, the CDR3 is TGTGCCAGCAGTGTCCCTACTGAAGCTTTCTTT. It is translated as CASSVPTEAFF. This chain uses TRBV28 with TRBJ1-1; D remains unclear. This CDR3 is 11 amino acids long. Deletions cut 5 bases from V and 5 bases from J, with 6 bases between. Germline V gene sequence: CDR1 MDHEN, CDR2 SYDVKM.

The genes are TRBV5-8 and TRBJ1-1; TRBD1 might be the D (6 bases). This CDR3 is 16 amino acids long. V was pared by 0 bases and J by 3 bases, with 15 bases between. Germline-derived CDR1 and CDR2 are SGHTS and YDEGEE. The CDR3 nucleotides are TGTGCCAGCAGCTTGGGGCTTGGTGCAGGGGACACTGAAGCTTTCTTT. This codes for CASSLGLGAGDTEAFF.

The rearrangement links TRBV18 to TRBJ1-1, with no clear D. The germline CDR1 and CDR2 sequences are KGHSH and LQKENI. Trimming pared 3 bases from V and 3 bases from J, leaving 11 bases between. CDR3 length: 14 residues. The CDR3 nucleotides read TGTGCCAGCTCACCTCTTCACCGGGACACTGAAGCTTTCTTT. Amino acids: CASSPLHRDTEAFF.

The rearrangement links TRBV18 to TRBJ1-6, with a weak D call TRBD1 (6 bases). V gave up 6 bases and J gave up 4 bases, with 13 bases separating them. The germline V gene has CDR1 KGHSH and CDR2 LQKENI. This CDR3 region has 15 residues. CDR3 region: CASSKDSEYNSPLHF. DNA for the CDR3: TGTGCCAGCTCGAAGGACAGCGAATATAATTCACCCCTCCACTTT.